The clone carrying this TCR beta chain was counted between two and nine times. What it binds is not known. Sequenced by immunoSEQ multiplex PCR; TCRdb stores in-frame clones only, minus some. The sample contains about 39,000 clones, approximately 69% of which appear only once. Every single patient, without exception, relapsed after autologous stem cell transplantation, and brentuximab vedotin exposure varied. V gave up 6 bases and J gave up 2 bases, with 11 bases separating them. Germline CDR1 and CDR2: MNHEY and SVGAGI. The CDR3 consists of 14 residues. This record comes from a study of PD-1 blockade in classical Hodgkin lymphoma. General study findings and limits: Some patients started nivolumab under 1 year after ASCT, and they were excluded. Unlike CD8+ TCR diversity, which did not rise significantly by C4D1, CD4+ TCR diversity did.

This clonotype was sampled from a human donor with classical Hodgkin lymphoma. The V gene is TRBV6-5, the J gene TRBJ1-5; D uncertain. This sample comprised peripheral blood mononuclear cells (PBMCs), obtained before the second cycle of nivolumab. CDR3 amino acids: CASRPTGRNQPQHF. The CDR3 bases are TGTGCCAGCAGGCCGACGGGTCGCAATCAGCCCCAGCATTTT.